This paragraph covers one TCR beta chain sequence. Its matching antigen is unknown. With V trimmed by 4 bases and J by 4 bases, 8 bases remained unmatched. CDR3 size: 16 residues. The germline V gene encodes CDR1 SGHKS and CDR2 YYEKEE (reference sequence). The PCR used 60 Vbeta and 13 Jbeta primers. Using immunoSEQ multiplex PCR, the repertoire was profiled, and TCRdb retains in-frame clones only, with some absent. The data show 100,000 to 150,000 clones, around 83% seen once. This sample is drawn from a study of cytomegalovirus exposure and HLA in healthy donors. Study-wide results and caveats: Listed as cytomegalovirus-associated were 164 TCR beta chains. In a later analysis, a genetic analysis reported fewer productive-TCR N-insertions in an Asian-associated ancestry cluster than the cohort average.

The TCR comes from a girl aged 2 to 10 in good health and CMV-seronegative. V and J are TRBV5-5 and TRBJ1-6; 7 bases are a match to TRBD1. Sequenced sample: PBMCs. DNA for the CDR3: TGTGCCAGCAGCCCGCGGGACAGTATTTATAATTCACCCCTCCACTTT. This sequence encodes CASSPRDSIYNSPLHF. The entire variable domain, with the rest obtained from reference TRBV5-5 and TRBJ1-6, is as follows: DAGVTQSPTHLIKTRGQQVTLRCSPISGHKSVSWYQQVLGQGPQFIFQYYEKEERGRGNFPDRFSARQFPNYSSELNVNALLLGDSALYLCASSPRDSIYNSPLHFGNGTRLTVT.